One and the same sample provided the 6 T cell receptor beta chains below, sequenced in a study of identical twins. TCRdb recomputed calls from the 5' RACE reads with MiXCR, one row per CDR3 protein. The table has fewer than 350,000 distinct CDR3 sequences, approximately 8% seen once; the top ten hold approximately 2%. These data were likewise used in another study, on yellow fever vaccine responses in identical twins.

Sequencing was performed on memory (CD45RO+) T cells sorted from blood. These receptors all come from a woman between 18 and 30 years old in good health.

V usage is TRBV10-2 and J usage is TRBJ2-5; D remains unclear. Germline assignment: CDR1 WSHSY and CDR2 SAAADI. The CDR3 runs 13 residues. Trimming took 9 bases from V and 1 from J, leaving 12 bases between them. As DNA, the CDR3 is TGCGCCAGTCGTCGAGGAATCCAAGAGACCCAGTACTTC. Its protein product is CASRRGIQETQYF.

This clonotype is a singleton in its sample. Possible read error: a much larger clone is one base away. The DNA for the CDR3 is TGTGCCAGCAGCCAAGATCCAAGCTACGGTGAGCAGTTCTTC. Translation: CASSQDPSYGEQFF. The chain has TRBV14 and TRBJ2-1; D call uncertain. The CDR3 totals 14 residues. V lost 0 bases and J 9 bases, leaving 12 bases between the germline ends. The germline gives CDR1 SGHDN, CDR2 FVKESK.

This clonotype was recorded many times. The V and J genes are TRBV12-3 or TRBV12-4 and TRBJ2-1, with unresolved D. There are 15 residues in the CDR3. The germline V and J ends were trimmed by 1 base and 9 bases, with 16 bases remaining between them. Here the CDR3 DNA reads TGTGCCAGCAGTTTAGAGAGGAGTTATCGAGGTGAGCAGTTCTTC. Protein: CASSLERSYRGEQFF.

This clonotype showed up just a few times. V and J are TRBV19 and TRBJ2-2, with D unresolved. The CDR3 sequence is 14 residues long. The V and J ends lost 7 bases and 3 bases respectively, with 12 bases between them. CDR1 and CDR2 from the germline V gene are LNHDA and SQIVND (reference sequence). In DNA, the CDR3 is TGTGCCAGTAACTCTCCCGGCGACACCGGGGAGCTGTTTTTT. This translates into CASNSPGDTGELFF.

The gene calls are TRBV3-1 and TRBJ1-1, with D unresolved. CDR3 length: 14 residues. Trimming cost V 5 bases and J 1 base, with 11 bases left between them. CDR1 is LGHDT and CDR2 is YNNKEL in the germline V gene (reference sequence). The DNA of the CDR3 is TGTGCCAGCAGCTTTCGGACGGGGAACACTGAAGCTTTCTTT. As protein: CASSFRTGNTEAFF. The full variable domain, in which reference TRBV3-1 and TRBJ1-1 provide the parts outside the CDR3, is DTAVSQTPKYLVTQMGNDKSIKCEQNLGHDTMYWYKQDSKKFLKIMFSYNNKELIINETVPNRFSPKSPDKAHLNLHINSLELGDSAVYFCASSFRTGNTEAFFGQGTRLTVV.

This clonotype was counted many times. The chain carries TRBV4-1 and TRBJ1-1; D might be TRBD1 (6 bases). The CDR3 is 16 amino acids. Germline lookup yields CDR1 MGHRA and CDR2 YSYEKL. Trimming cost V 0 bases and J 7 bases, with 18 bases left between them. CDR3 sequence: CASSQDLGQGLYEAFF. The DNA for the CDR3 is TGCGCCAGCAGCCAAGACCTCGGGCAGGGGCTGTATGAAGCTTTCTTT.